This T cell receptor beta chain is drawn from a study of cytomegalovirus exposure and HLA in healthy donors. Across the whole study: The same platform was used for the 90 to 150 validation repertoires and the roughly 680 first-cohort repertoires, a later analysis reported.

The repertoire was sequenced with immunoSEQ multiplex PCR; TCRdb's copy has only in-frame clones and lacks some. The sample lists fewer than 250,000 clones, around 86% occurring once. With 3 bases clipped from V and 3 bases from J, the junction kept 10 bases outside the gene matches. The length of the CDR3 is 16 residues. CDR1 and CDR2 (germline): SEHNR, FQNEAQ (reference sequence). Whole-study results and caveats: Both high specificity and high sensitivity reportedly marked the classifier's diagnosis of cytomegalovirus status.

Notes on this clone: Antigen specificity is unknown.

This clonotype was sampled from a woman aged 18-35 years in good health and CMV-seropositive. Source material: PBMCs. The genes are TRBV7-9 and TRBJ2-7; 8 nucleotides align to TRBD1. The CDR3 sequence is CASSLLSGTGNYEQYF. The CDR3 region has the DNA TGTGCCAGCAGCTTGCTCTCTGGGACAGGTAACTACGAGCAGTACTTC.